This TCR beta chain was recorded in a study of T cell repertoires in cytomegalovirus infection. About the study: Public TCR beta signatures marked donors with CMV infection and the matching HLA.

V lost 4 bases to trimming and J lost 1 base; unmatched junction nucleotides: 3. The CDR3 consists of 15 residues. CDR1 is LNHDA and CDR2 is SQIVND in the germline V gene (reference sequence). TCRdb analysed the reads with MiXCR anew, one entry per CDR3 protein. The sample lists 150,000 to 190,000 distinct CDR3 sequences, around 24% occurring once. The receptor's source is a human donor in good health (CMV status not recorded). Some clones in this sample may be carry-over from other donors' samples. The gene calls are TRBV19 and TRBJ2-7, with 11 bases that match TRBD1. Sample: PBMCs. The CDR3 coding sequence is TGTGCCAGTAGTACCGGGACAGGGGGTTCCTACGAGCAGTACTTC. Its protein product is CASSTGTGGSYEQYF.